This entry lists 30 T cell receptor beta chains sequenced from one sample in a study of cytomegalovirus exposure and HLA in healthy donors. Amplification used 60 Vbeta primers and 13 Jbeta primers. The assay was immunoSEQ multiplex PCR, and TCRdb's table has in-frame clones only and misses some. The table has 70,000 to 80,000 clones, roughly 78% seen once; the top ten hold about 2%. The specimen was PBMCs. The receptor source for this set is a man aged 18 to 35 in good health and CMV-seronegative.

The sample holds one count of this clone. The CDR3 DNA follows: TGCAGCGTTAAGAGAGGGGGTGGGTCCACCTCTAGCACAGATACGCAGTATTTT. It specifies CSVKRGGGSTSSTDTQYF. J is TRBJ2-3 and V is TRBV29-1; the D gene is possibly TRBD1 (6 bases). V lost 5 bases to trimming and J lost 0 bases, with 24 bases between them. The germline CDR1 and CDR2 sequences are SQVTM and ANQGSEA. This CDR3 spans 18 amino acids.

This chain links TRBV30 with TRBJ2-3, with D perhaps TRBD2 (6 bases). V gave up 0 bases and J gave up 11 bases, with 12 bases separating them. CDR1 is GTSNPN and CDR2 is SVGIG in the germline V gene (reference sequence). The CDR3 consists of 12 residues. CDR3 DNA: TGTGCCTGGAGTGTACCCGGGGGAAGGCAGTATTTT. Amino acid sequence: CAWSVPGGRQYF.

This chain's CDR3 is CASSQSGTYEQYF. The CDR3 DNA sequence: TGTGCCAGCAGCCAATCAGGGACCTACGAGCAGTACTTC. The V call is TRBV4-2, the J call TRBJ2-7; D perhaps matches TRBD1 (5 bases). The CDR3 is 13 amino acids. Trimming cost V 2 bases and J 2 bases, with 7 bases left between them. Germline V gives CDR1 LGHNA, CDR2 YNFKEQ.

V usage is TRBV5-3 and J usage is TRBJ2-7; 7 nucleotides align to TRBD1. TRBV5-3 is identified as an open reading frame with a role that is uncertain. The CDR3 spans 15 residues. Losses at the gene ends were 5 bases for V and 6 bases for J; bases not matched to a gene: 14. CDR3 in DNA: TGTGCCAGAAGTCTAGGGCGCCAGGGGGTCCCCGAGCAGTACTTC. Residues: CARSLGRQGVPEQYF.

The chain has TRBV11-2 and TRBJ2-5; the D gene is possibly TRBD2 (6 bases). This CDR3 contains 17 residues. V lost 5 bases and J lost 3, with 22 bases in between. Germline loops: CDR1 SGHAT, CDR2 FQNNGV. This CDR3 is CASSPSGSGFRKETQYF. The CDR3 DNA reads as TGTGCCAGCAGCCCCTCAGGAAGCGGGTTTCGAAAAGAGACCCAGTACTTC.

The chain links TRBV6-4 to TRBJ1-3; tentatively, D is TRBD1 (5 bases). Germline assignment: CDR1 MRHNA and CDR2 SNTAGT. This CDR3 contains 15 residues. V lost 6 bases and J lost 3, with 15 bases in between. CDR3 loop: CASSPDPGGGNTIYF. CDR3 bases: TGTGCCAGCAGCCCGGACCCGGGGGGTGGAAACACCATATATTTT.

The rearrangement joins TRBV28 to TRBJ2-7; tentatively, D is TRBD1 (6 bases). Germline CDR1 reads MDHEN; CDR2 reads SYDVKM. The CDR3 loop spans 15 amino acids. V lost 0 bases and J 3 bases, leaving 12 bases between the germline ends. CDR3 DNA sequence: TGTGCCAGCAGTTTATGGTCCAGGGGTCACTACGAGCAGTACTTC. Residues: CASSLWSRGHYEQYF. Variable domain in full (rest from reference TRBV28 and TRBJ2-7): DVKVTQSSRYLVKRTGEKVFLECVQDMDHENMFWYRQDPGLGLRLIYFSYDVKMKEKGDIPEGYSVSREKKERFSLILESASTNQTSMYLCASSLWSRGHYEQYFGPGTRLTVT.

Points on this clone: The germline gene is not matched at one end of the junction; a read error may be the cause. V usage is TRBV4-1 and J usage is TRBJ2-7; a weak D match, TRBD2 (6 bases). Germline CDR1 reads MGHRA; CDR2 reads YSYEKL. This CDR3 region has 17 residues. The DNA for the CDR3 is TGCGTCAGCAGTCCGAGACACCCGGGACTCGGCTCCTACGAGCAGTACTTC. This sequence encodes CVSSPRHPGLGSYEQYF.

J is TRBJ2-5 and V is TRBV7-9; possible D gene TRBD1, 7 bases. Trimming removed 6 bases at V and 5 bases at J, with 13 bases between. The CDR3 runs to 13 residues. Germline V lookup: CDR1 SEHNR, CDR2 FQNEAQ (reference sequence). CDR3 in DNA: TGTGCCAGCAGTGGAGGGGGCAGGGAGACCCAGTACTTC. Translated, it gives CASSGGGRETQYF.

The chain carries TRBV19 and TRBJ2-1; D call uncertain. Trimming removed 4 bases at V and 1 base at J, with 11 bases between. The CDR3 has 15 residues. Germline assignment: CDR1 LNHDA and CDR2 SQIVND (reference sequence). As DNA, the CDR3 is TGTGCCAGTAGTAAGGTCTCAGGTTCCTACAATGAGCAGTTCTTC. Protein product: CASSKVSGSYNEQFF.

In the case of this clone: A read error may account for a junction end that differs from germline. The genes are TRBV5-4 and TRBJ2-3, with 9 bases lining up with TRBD2. The CDR3 extends over 17 amino acids. Germline CDR1 reads SGHNT; CDR2 reads YYREEE (reference sequence). The CDR3 loop reads CDSSDTALAGRTDTQYF. The DNA for the CDR3 is TGTGACAGCAGCGATACCGCGCTAGCGGGAAGGACAGATACGCAGTATTTT.

The chain joins TRBV19 to TRBJ2-6, with 8 bases that match TRBD1. J lost 2 bases, V lost 5 bases, and 5 bases had no gene match. CDR3 length equals 16 residues. The germline V gene encodes CDR1 LNHDA and CDR2 SQIVND (reference sequence). DNA for the CDR3: TGTGCCAGTAGTTCCCAGGGGGCACCTGGGGCCAACGTCCTGACTTTC. Translating gives CASSSQGAPGANVLTF.

The chain employs TRBV27 and TRBJ2-7; 7 bases map to TRBD2. With 1 base clipped from V and 2 bases from J, the junction kept 5 bases outside the gene matches. This CDR3 is built from 15 residues. Per the germline V gene, CDR1 is MNHEY and CDR2 is SMNVEV (reference sequence). The CDR3 sequence is CASSLYRDYTYEQYF. Written as DNA, the CDR3 is TGTGCCAGCAGTTTATACCGGGACTATACCTACGAGCAGTACTTC.

This rearrangement joins TRBV6-5 to TRBJ1-1; 8 bases align to TRBD1. The V gene's germline CDR1 is MNHEY and CDR2 SVGAGI. V gave up 5 bases and J gave up 4 bases; unmatched junction bases: 6. This CDR3 is 14 amino acids long. The CDR3 DNA is TGTGCCAGCAGTCCCCCGGGACAGGCCACTGAAGCTTTCTTT. As protein: CASSPPGQATEAFF.

This chain links TRBV19 with TRBJ2-1; 9 nucleotides match TRBD1. The CDR3 sequence is 16 residues long. From germline, CDR1 is LNHDA and CDR2 SQIVND (reference sequence). The ends lost 5 bases at V and 2 bases at J; junction bases unmatched: 7. This CDR3 is CASSGRTGVAYNEQFF. In DNA, the CDR3 is TGTGCCAGTAGTGGAAGGACAGGGGTAGCCTACAATGAGCAGTTCTTC.

The V and J genes are TRBV5-1 and TRBJ2-7; possible D gene TRBD2, 5 bases. Germline V gene sequence: CDR1 SGHRS, CDR2 YFSETQ. This CDR3 comprises 15 residues. The germline V and J ends were trimmed by 4 bases and 6 bases, with 20 bases remaining between them. CDR3 coding DNA: TGCGCCAGCAGCCTCCCGTCGGGGTTTTCAAGCGAGCAGTACTTC. Encoded protein: CASSLPSGFSSEQYF.

This rearrangement joins TRBV28 to TRBJ1-2, with D perhaps matching TRBD1 (5 bases). V was shortened by 6 bases and J by 7 bases, with 18 bases between the two germline ends. The germline V gene encodes CDR1 MDHEN and CDR2 SYDVKM. The CDR3 length is 14 residues. The CDR3, as DNA: TGTGCCAGCAGCCGAATTAAAGGGGCAGGTGGCTACACCTTC. Residues: CASSRIKGAGGYTF.

The chain couples TRBV5-4 to TRBJ2-2; D ambiguous. The germline V gene has CDR1 SGHNT and CDR2 YYREEE (reference sequence). V was pared by 0 bases and J by 2 bases, with 8 bases between. CDR3 length equals 15 residues. CDR3 coding DNA: TGTGCCAGCAGCTTGGGAGAATTTAACACCGGGGAGCTGTTTTTT. This encodes CASSLGEFNTGELFF.

The chain links TRBV10-3 to TRBJ1-5; TRBD1 is a possible D gene (5 bases). The CDR3 sequence is 13 residues long. V shed 3 bases and J shed 7 bases, with 10 bases lying between them. CDR1 and CDR2 from the germline V gene are ENHRY and SYGVKD. The CDR3 spells CAISDGAIQPQHF. The DNA of the CDR3 is TGTGCCATCAGTGATGGGGCAATACAGCCCCAGCATTTT.

The rearrangement links TRBV28 to TRBJ1-2; D is undetermined. Germline lookup yields CDR1 MDHEN and CDR2 SYDVKM. Trimming pared 4 bases from V and 7 bases from J, leaving 10 bases between. The CDR3 is 12 residues long. CDR3 sequence: CASSSKRAGYTF. CDR3 nucleotide sequence: TGTGCCAGCAGTTCTAAGCGAGCTGGCTACACCTTC.

As for this clone: One junction end does not reproduce the germline sequence, and a read error may be involved. The V gene is TRBV7-9, the J gene TRBJ1-1; 7 bases are a match to TRBD1. The V gene's germline CDR1 is SEHNR and CDR2 FQNEAQ (reference sequence). CDR3 length equals 18 residues. The CDR3 protein is CASSLARQWDRLNTEASF. The CDR3 DNA is TGTGCCAGCAGCTTAGCCAGACAATGGGACAGACTGAACACTGAAGCTTCCTTT. Full variable domain (remainder filled in from reference TRBV7-9 and TRBJ1-1): DTGVSQNPRHKITKRGQNVTFRCDPISEHNRLYWYRQTLGQGPEFLTYFQNEAQLEKSRLLSDRFSAERPKGSFSTLEIQRTEQGDSAMYLCASSLARQWDRLNTEASFGQGTRLTVV.

V and J are TRBV29-1 and TRBJ2-2; TRBD2 matches 11 bases. The CDR3 consists of 16 residues. Trimming took 5 bases from V and 2 from J; bases not matched to a gene: 7. The V gene's germline CDR1 is SQVTM and CDR2 ANQGSEA. The CDR3 DNA sequence: TGCAGCGTTCGGGGAGGGACTAGCGGAAACACCGGGGAGCTGTTTTTT. Encoded protein: CSVRGGTSGNTGELFF.

The J gene is TRBJ1-1, the V gene TRBV6-4; TRBD1 aligns across 7 bases. Germline CDR1 is MRHNA and CDR2 is SNTAGT. Unmatched junction bases numbered 1, after V lost 2 bases and J lost 4 bases. This CDR3 has 13 amino acids. CDR3 protein: CASSDQGGTEAFF. CDR3 DNA sequence: TGTGCCAGCAGTGACCAGGGGGGCACTGAAGCTTTCTTT.

The V and J genes are TRBV2 and TRBJ2-7; weak D call: TRBD2 (6 bases). V shed 0 bases and J shed 6 bases, with 12 bases lying between them. The CDR3 extends over 14 amino acids. Germline V gene data show CDR1 as SNHLY and CDR2 as FYNNEI. The CDR3 loop reads CASSEAGGSSEQYF. CDR3 nucleotide sequence: TGTGCCAGCAGTGAAGCGGGAGGCTCTTCCGAGCAGTACTTC.

The CDR3 DNA sequence: TGCGCCAGCAGCCAAGAAGCAAGAGCCTACGAGCAGTACTTC. Translated, it gives CASSQEARAYEQYF. The chain recombines TRBV4-3 with TRBJ2-7, with D unresolved. Trimming cost V 0 bases and J 2 bases, with 8 bases left between them. CDR3 length equals 14 residues. Germline loops: CDR1 LGHNA, CDR2 YSLEER.

Only a few counts were recorded for this clone. V and J are TRBV9 and TRBJ2-7, with D possibly matching TRBD2 (6 bases). The CDR3 is made up of 15 amino acids. Looked up from germline, CDR1 is SGDLS and CDR2 is YYNGEE. V lost 0 bases and J 0 bases, leaving 10 bases between the germline ends. The CDR3 nucleotides read TGTGCCAGCAGCGTAGGCGGGGAGAGCTCCTACGAGCAGTACTTC. Amino acids: CASSVGGESSYEQYF.

This chain links TRBV5-1 with TRBJ2-3, with TRBD1 as a possible D gene (5 bases). Trimming shortened V by 5 bases and J by 5 bases, and 15 bases separated the two germline ends. CDR3 size: 14 residues. Germline CDR1 is SGHRS and CDR2 is YFSETQ. This CDR3 is CASRVSGHGDTQYF. The CDR3 bases are TGCGCCAGCAGGGTTTCAGGGCATGGAGATACGCAGTATTTT. Complete variable domain (other parts from reference TRBV5-1 and TRBJ2-3): KAGVTQTPRYLIKTRGQQVTLSCSPISGHRSVSWYQQTPGQGLQFLFEYFSETQRNKGNFPGRFSGRQFSNSRSEMNVSTLELGDSALYLCASRVSGHGDTQYFGPGTRLTVL.

This clone was seen a single time. This rearrangement joins TRBV2 to TRBJ1-1, with D uncertain. The V end lost 5 bases, the J end lost 0 bases, and 10 bases lay between the germline ends. The V gene's germline CDR1 is SNHLY and CDR2 FYNNEI. The CDR3 runs 14 residues. CDR3 coding DNA: TGTGCCAGCAGTAGCGCGGGGATGAACACTGAAGCTTTCTTT. As protein: CASSSAGMNTEAFF.

This clone was counted between two and nine times. A read error may account for a junction end that differs from germline. The rearrangement links TRBV12-5 to TRBJ2-5, with 7 nucleotides matching TRBD2. Germline V lookup: CDR1 LGHNT, CDR2 FRNRAP. The CDR3 extends over 15 amino acids. The CDR3 nucleotides read TGTGCTAGTTGTCCAGGACTAGTGGCGTGGGAGACCCAGCACTTC. Its translation: CASCPGLVAWETQHF.

The rearrangement links TRBV5-5 to TRBJ2-6, with 9 bases lining up with TRBD1. In germline, CDR1 is SGHKS, CDR2 YYEKEE (reference sequence). V shed 5 bases and J 1 base; nucleotides not matched to a gene: 7. The CDR3 loop spans 17 amino acids. CDR3 sequence (DNA): TGTGCCAGCAGACAGGGGGCTCTTTCGTCTGGGGCCAACGTCCTGACTTTC. Translation gives CASRQGALSSGANVLTF.